The 18 T cell receptor beta chains below were found in one sample sequenced in a study of blood T cell repertoires in COVID-19. Assay: immunoSEQ multiplex PCR; the TCRdb copy retains only in-frame clones and omits some. The repertoire holds 250,000 or so clones, roughly 90% seen once, with about 2% in the top ten. Source material: peripheral blood. The receptors were sampled from a woman aged 60 to 75 with COVID-19, enrolled during active disease.

The V call is TRBV7-9, the J call TRBJ1-2; D ambiguous. V lost 5 bases to trimming and J lost 6 bases, with 13 bases between them. The CDR3 runs to 13 residues. Per the germline V gene, CDR1 is SEHNR and CDR2 is FQNEAQ (reference sequence). CDR3 DNA sequence: TGTGCCAGCAGCCGCGCGGGAGTGGATGGCTACACCTTC. Amino acids: CASSRAGVDGYTF.

This chain links TRBV5-1 with TRBJ1-2; TRBD1 agrees at 9 bases. This CDR3 comprises 15 residues. CDR1 SGHRS and CDR2 YFSETQ come from the germline V gene. J gave up 5 bases and V 2 bases, and 7 bases lay outside the gene matches. The CDR3 coding sequence is TGCGCCAGCAGCTTCGGGACAGGGTCAGGGTATGGCTACACCTTC. Amino acid sequence: CASSFGTGSGYGYTF.

The rearrangement links TRBV19 to TRBJ1-2; 9 bases are shared with TRBD1. The CDR3 consists of 16 residues. The germline V gene encodes CDR1 LNHDA and CDR2 SQIVND (reference sequence). Unmatched junction bases numbered 11, after V lost 7 bases and J lost 2 bases. The CDR3 DNA is TGTGCCAGTACCAACAGGGGGCGACTTAAAAACTATGGCTACACCTTC. Its protein is CASTNRGRLKNYGYTF.

The chain uses TRBV3-1 (or the pseudogene TRBV3-2) and TRBJ1-1; a weak D match, TRBD1 (6 bases). The germline gives CDR1 LGHDT, CDR2 YNNKEL (reference sequence). CDR3 size: 15 residues. V lost 4 bases and J 1 base, leaving 13 bases between the germline ends. In nucleotides, the CDR3 is TGTGCCAGCAGCCCACCGGGACACCCGAACACTGAAGCTTTCTTT. Its protein product is CASSPPGHPNTEAFF.

The chain links TRBV5-4 to TRBJ1-1, with 10 bases matching TRBD1. From germline, CDR1 is SGHNT and CDR2 YYREEE (reference sequence). The V and J ends lost 1 base and 7 bases, in that order; junction bases with no gene match: 4. CDR3 length: 14 amino acids. Written as DNA, the CDR3 is TGTGCCAGCAGCTTGTGGGGGACAGGGGTTGAAGCTTTCTTT. It is translated as CASSLWGTGVEAFF.

CDR3 DNA: TGTGCCAGCAGGGGGAGTGTGGGGGAGACCCAGTACTTC. Translating it yields CASRGSVGETQYF. The chain uses TRBV2 and TRBJ2-5; D might be TRBD2 (5 bases). The CDR3 has 13 residues. CDR1 SNHLY and CDR2 FYNNEI come from the germline V gene. The ends were cut back, 6 bases at V and 5 bases at J, with 13 bases in the middle.

The chain carries TRBV15 and TRBJ1-1; TRBD1 might be the D (5 bases). The V gene lost 0 bases and the J gene lost 6 bases, with 14 bases spanning the gap. Germline CDR1 LNHNV, CDR2 YYDKDF (reference sequence). This CDR3 is 15 amino acids long. The CDR3, as DNA: TGTGCCACCAGCAGAGATATCGCAGGGATGGCTGAAGCTTTCTTT. Protein sequence: CATSRDIAGMAEAFF.

V and J are TRBV7-3 and TRBJ2-5; weak D call: TRBD1 (5 bases). With 5 bases removed from V and 5 bases from J, the gap between germline ends came to 12 bases. The CDR3 length is 13 residues. Germline V gene lookup returns CDR1 SGHTA and CDR2 FQGTGA. For the CDR3, the DNA is TGTGCCAGCAGCAGGGGTCACGAGGAGACCCAGTACTTC. This codes for CASSRGHEETQYF. Supplemented by reference TRBV7-3 and TRBJ2-5, the full variable domain reads GAGVSQTPSNKVTEKGKYVELRCDPISGHTALYWYRQSLGQGPEFLIYFQGTGAADDSGLPNDRFFAVRPEGSVSTLKIQRTERGDSAVYLCASSRGHEETQYFGPGTRLLVL.

As DNA, the CDR3 is TGTGCCAGCAGCCCTCTAGCGGGGGCCCCCACAGATACGCAGTATTTT. Encoded protein: CASSPLAGAPTDTQYF. This chain links TRBV7-2 with TRBJ2-3; 10 bases match TRBD2. The junction had 7 bases not matched to a gene; V was cut back by 5 bases and J by 2 bases. Germline assignment: CDR1 SGHTA and CDR2 FQGNSA. The CDR3 length is 16 residues.

The chain carries TRBV27 and TRBJ1-5; TRBD1 might be the D (6 bases). CDR1 MNHEY and CDR2 SMNVEV come from the germline V gene (reference sequence). The ends were cut back, 6 bases at V and 1 base at J, with 16 bases in the middle. The CDR3 extends over 16 amino acids. In DNA form, the CDR3 reads TGTGCCAGCAGCCGCTACCGGGACATGAGCAATCAGCCCCAGCATTTT. This sequence encodes CASSRYRDMSNQPQHF.

With respect to this clone: Other nucleotide sequences from this sample produce the same CDR3. This sequence joins TRBV14 and TRBJ1-1; D is uncertain. Trimming removed 3 bases at V and 1 base at J, with 6 bases between. Germline-derived CDR1 and CDR2 are SGHDN and FVKESK. The CDR3 consists of 13 residues. The CDR3 region has the DNA TGTGCCAGCAGCCAGTTGAGGAACACTGAAGCTTTCTTT. Its translation: CASSQLRNTEAFF.

Worth noting for this clone: Additional DNA sequences in this sample encode the identical CDR3. The CDR3 here is CASSPNSNQPQHF. The CDR3 DNA is TGTGCCAGCAGTCCCAATAGCAATCAGCCCCAGCATTTT. V and J are TRBV12-3 or TRBV12-4 and TRBJ1-5; no firm D call. This CDR3 is 13 amino acids long. Between the trimmed V and J ends, which lost 5 bases and 0 bases, there was a span of 5 bases.

J is TRBJ2-1 and V is TRBV2; 7 bases match TRBD2. The ends lost 2 bases at V and 8 bases at J; junction bases unmatched: 12. Per the germline V gene, CDR1 is SNHLY and CDR2 is FYNNEI. This CDR3 has 16 residues. CDR3 loop: CASSELRAGRVDEQFF. In nucleotides, the CDR3 is TGTGCCAGCAGTGAATTGCGAGCGGGGAGGGTAGATGAGCAGTTCTTC.

The chain is built from TRBV28 and TRBJ1-1, with D maybe TRBD1 (6 bases). CDR1 and CDR2 from the germline V gene are MDHEN and SYDVKM. Trimming removed 5 bases from V and 1 base from J, with 20 bases in between. This CDR3 spans 17 amino acids. CDR3 nucleotide sequence: TGTGCCAGCAGTCCCCCAGGGGAGGGGGTCAAGAACACTGAAGCTTTCTTT. It yields the protein CASSPPGEGVKNTEAFF.

This clone came up once. The chain uses TRBV18 and TRBJ2-2; D is unclear. This CDR3 contains 13 residues. Germline V gene lookup returns CDR1 KGHSH and CDR2 LQKENI. With 5 bases removed from V and 4 bases from J, the gap between germline ends came to 8 bases. The CDR3 is CASSAAATGELFF. For the CDR3, the DNA is TGTGCCAGCTCAGCGGCAGCCACCGGGGAGCTGTTTTTT.

By its share, this clone is medium-sized (0.01 to 0.1%). The chain couples TRBV19 to TRBJ1-5; the D is unclear. The CDR3 loop spans 12 amino acids. Trimming cost V 3 bases and J 7 bases, with 7 bases left between them. Germline V CDR1 and CDR2: LNHDA, SQIVND (reference sequence). The CDR3 reads CASSIAWQPQHF. CDR3 DNA: TGTGCCAGTAGTATTGCGTGGCAGCCCCAGCATTTT.

This clone was seen a handful of times. The chain joins TRBV7-2 to TRBJ2-2, with TRBD2 as a possible D gene (6 bases). The CDR3 is made up of 15 amino acids. Trimming stripped 5 bases from V and 5 bases from J, with 15 bases between. In germline, CDR1 is SGHTA, CDR2 FQGNSA. The CDR3 DNA is TGTGCCAGCAGCCCTCGGGAGATAGAGACCGGGGAGCTGTTTTTT. This gives the protein CASSPREIETGELFF.

The chain carries TRBV7-2 and TRBJ1-1, with 7 bases fitting TRBD1. V dropped 6 bases and J dropped 3; count of bases not matched to a gene: 7. The CDR3 contains 14 residues. The V gene's germline CDR1 is SGHTA and CDR2 FQGNSA. The CDR3 region is CASRQGGSDTEAFF. The CDR3 DNA sequence: TGTGCCAGCAGACAAGGGGGCTCGGACACTGAAGCTTTCTTT.